This T cell receptor (beta chain) came from a study of blood T cell repertoires in COVID-19. The CDR3 is made up of 13 amino acids. The germline V gene encodes CDR1 SGHRS and CDR2 YFSETQ. The germline V and J ends were trimmed by 4 bases and 8 bases, with 15 bases remaining between them. Repertoires were generated with immunoSEQ multiplex PCR, while TCRdb's copy carries only in-frame clones and drops some. The sample shows some 100,000 clones, less than 85% of them seen only once. Sequencing input: peripheral blood. The chain joins TRBV5-1 to TRBJ1-2, with a weak D call TRBD1 (5 bases). The clonotype originates from a woman aged 55-69 years with acute or convalescent COVID-19. As DNA, the CDR3 is TGCGCCAGCAGCAAGACAGCCAAGCTAGGCTACACCTTC. Translation gives CASSKTAKLGYTF.